Listed here are 7 T cell receptor beta chains from one sample, sequenced in a study of Ad26.COV2.S vaccination and SARS-CoV-2 variants. Treatment in this sample: about 20 received Ad26.COV2.S at low or high dose, single or two shots; five or six received placebo; per-sample allocation not given. Sampling was performed 63 days after the first vaccine or placebo injection. The table came from immunoSEQ multiplex PCR; TCRdb's copy has only in-frame clones and leaves some out. Counted here are 410,000 or so clones, roughly 90% occurring once; the ten biggest clones make up more than 1.5%. This specimen consisted of peripheral blood, obtained in a trial of Ad26.COV2.S vaccine versus placebo. These TCRs come from a person aged 18-60 years who received the Ad26.COV2.S COVID-19 vaccine or a placebo.

The CDR3 protein is CASSPRTPRGGRVDTQYF. For the CDR3, the DNA is TGTGCCAGCAGTCCCCGTACTCCTCGGGGGGGCCGAGTAGATACGCAGTATTTT. This chain joins TRBV6-6 and TRBJ2-3, with TRBD2 matching over 8 bases. This CDR3 has 18 amino acids. V dropped 5 bases and J dropped 5; count of bases not matched to a gene: 18. Germline assignment: CDR1 MNHNY and CDR2 SVGAGI (reference sequence).

This chain joins TRBV30 and TRBJ2-5, with TRBD2 matching over 12 bases. Losses at the gene ends were 4 bases for V and 5 bases for J; bases not matched to a gene: 5. CDR1 is GTSNPN, CDR2 SVGIG, per germline (reference sequence). The CDR3 loop spans 14 amino acids. The CDR3 reads CAWMRLAGDETQYF. CDR3 in DNA: TGTGCCTGGATGAGACTAGCGGGGGACGAGACCCAGTACTTC.

V and J are TRBV5-1 and TRBJ1-2; 8 positions match TRBD1. In germline, CDR1 is SGHRS, CDR2 YFSETQ. The CDR3 runs 15 residues. With V trimmed by 4 bases and J by 8 bases, 13 bases remained unmatched. The CDR3 is CASSRGQGLHVGYTF. The CDR3, as DNA: TGCGCCAGCAGCCGAGGACAGGGACTCCATGTGGGCTACACCTTC. The full variable domain, in which reference TRBV5-1 and TRBJ1-2 provide the parts outside the CDR3, is KAGVTQTPRYLIKTRGQQVTLSCSPISGHRSVSWYQQTPGQGLQFLFEYFSETQRNKGNFPGRFSGRQFSNSRSEMNVSTLELGDSALYLCASSRGQGLHVGYTFGSGTRLTVV.

This sequence joins TRBV3-1 (or the pseudogene TRBV3-2) and TRBJ2-2; D is unclear. The CDR3 sequence is 14 residues long. V shed 1 base and J shed 5 bases, with 8 bases lying between them. CDR1 and CDR2 from the germline V gene are LGHDT and YNNKEL (reference sequence). This CDR3 is CASSQVAGTGELFF. The DNA of the CDR3 is TGTGCCAGCAGCCAAGTCGCAGGTACCGGGGAGCTGTTTTTT.

About this clone: Different DNA sequences within this sample yield the same CDR3. The chain has TRBV30 and TRBJ1-2; no reliable D call. V shed 0 bases and J shed 2 bases, with 7 bases lying between them. Per the germline V gene, CDR1 is GTSNPN and CDR2 is SVGIG (reference sequence). The CDR3 length is 13 residues. CDR3 DNA sequence: TGTGCCTGGAGTGTAGATCTAAACTATGGCTACACCTTC. It encodes CAWSVDLNYGYTF. Together with reference TRBV30 and TRBJ1-2, the CDR3 gives the full variable domain: SQTIHQWPATLVQPVGSPLSLECTVEGTSNPNLYWYRQAAGRGLQLLFYSVGIGQISSEVPQNLSASRPQDRQFILSSKKLLLSDSGFYLCAWSVDLNYGYTFGSGTRLTVV.

This rearrangement joins TRBV30 to TRBJ1-5; the D is unclear. V was pared by 0 bases and J by 2 bases, with 5 bases between. CDR3 size: 13 residues. CDR1 and CDR2 from the germline V gene are GTSNPN and SVGIG (reference sequence). This CDR3 is CAWSVFGNQPQHF. CDR3 nucleotides: TGTGCCTGGAGTGTTTTTGGCAATCAGCCCCAGCATTTT. Variable domain in full (rest from reference TRBV30 and TRBJ1-5): SQTIHQWPATLVQPVGSPLSLECTVEGTSNPNLYWYRQAAGRGLQLLFYSVGIGQISSEVPQNLSASRPQDRQFILSSKKLLLSDSGFYLCAWSVFGNQPQHFGDGTRLSIL.

This clone appeared a single time. This chain uses TRBV13 with TRBJ2-1; TRBD1 matches 7 bases. The CDR3 spans 15 residues. Trimming removed 6 bases from V and 7 bases from J; junction bases left unmatched: 12. CDR1 and CDR2 (germline): PRHDT, FYEKMQ (reference sequence). CDR3 DNA: TGTGCCAGCAGTCGGACACAGGGGCGCTTGAATGAGCAGTTCTTC. As protein: CASSRTQGRLNEQFF.